These 6 T cell receptor beta chains came from one sample sequenced in a study of T cell responses to AZD1222 COVID-19 vaccine. Sequencing used immunoSEQ multiplex PCR; TCRdb keeps in-frame clones, though not all of them. The sample includes more than 85,000 clones, approximately 91% of them seen just once. This specimen consisted of peripheral blood, obtained on day 0 of AZD1222 vaccination. Every receptor here comes from an adult in good health.

The CDR3 DNA sequence: TGTGCCAGCAGCTTACCGGGTAGCTATGGCTACACCTTC. Residues: CASSLPGSYGYTF. The chain carries TRBV7-3 and TRBJ1-2; D is undetermined. The ends were cut back, 2 bases at V and 4 bases at J, with 8 bases in the middle. Germline V lookup: CDR1 SGHTA, CDR2 FQGTGA. The CDR3 has 13 residues. The full variable domain, in which reference TRBV7-3 and TRBJ1-2 provide the parts outside the CDR3, is GAGVSQTPSNKVTEKGKYVELRCDPISGHTALYWYRQSLGQGPEFLIYFQGTGAADDSGLPNDRFFAVRPEGSVSTLKIQRTERGDSAVYLCASSLPGSYGYTFGSGTRLTVV.

CDR3 residues: CASSLGAGTGNTGELFF. CDR3 bases: TGTGCCAGCAGCTTGGGGGCCGGGACAGGGAACACCGGGGAGCTGTTTTTT. This chain uses TRBV5-6 with TRBJ2-2; 8 positions agree with TRBD1. J lost 1 base, V lost 0 bases, and 5 bases had no gene match. The CDR3 length is 17 residues. In germline, CDR1 is SGHDT, CDR2 YYEEEE.

This chain links TRBV5-6 with TRBJ2-4, with D maybe TRBD1 (6 bases). CDR1 is SGHDT and CDR2 is YYEEEE in the germline V gene. The CDR3 spans 15 residues. V lost 4 bases, J lost 1 base, and 12 bases lay in between. The CDR3 loop reads CASSKITGAKNIQYF. The CDR3 nucleotides read TGTGCCAGCAGCAAAATTACAGGGGCCAAAAACATTCAGTACTTC. Full variable domain (remainder filled in from reference TRBV5-6 and TRBJ2-4): DAGVTQSPTHLIKTRGQQVTLRCSPKSGHDTVSWYQQALGQGPQFIFQYYEEEERQRGNFPDRFSGHQFPNYSSELNVNALLLGDSALYLCASSKITGAKNIQYFGAGTRLSVL.

The chain joins TRBV5-3 to TRBJ2-6; D gene unclear. TRBV5-3 falls under the ORF class, with uncertain function. The V end was cut by 4 bases, the J end by 4 bases, with 18 bases between. This CDR3 has 17 amino acids. The CDR3 DNA sequence: TGTGCCAGAAGCACCAACGAGGTCGGCTCCGGGGCCAACGTCCTGACTTTC. As protein: CARSTNEVGSGANVLTF.

This chain uses TRBV3-1 (or the pseudogene TRBV3-2) with TRBJ1-5; tentative D call: TRBD1 (6 bases). Deletions cut 1 base from V and 4 bases from J, with 11 bases between. Germline CDR1 is LGHDT and CDR2 is YNNKEL (reference sequence). The CDR3 sequence is 15 residues long. In nucleotides, the CDR3 is TGTGCCAGCAGCCAAGGAACAGGGTCAAATCAGCCCCAGCATTTT. It encodes CASSQGTGSNQPQHF.

V and J are TRBV28 and TRBJ1-4, with a weak D call TRBD1 (6 bases). Germline V gene sequence: CDR1 MDHEN, CDR2 SYDVKM. The V end lost 8 bases, the J end lost 4 bases, and 11 bases lay between the germline ends. The CDR3 covers 13 residues. The CDR3 DNA reads as TGTGCCAGCTCCGACAGGCTTAATGAAAAACTGTTTTTT. It yields the protein CASSDRLNEKLFF.